This T cell receptor beta chain derives from a study of blood T cell repertoires in COVID-19. V dropped 6 bases and J dropped 6; count of bases not matched to a gene: 16. Germline CDR1 and CDR2: LNHDA and SQIVND (reference sequence). This CDR3 is built from 16 residues. Sequencing was performed with immunoSEQ multiplex PCR; in TCRdb, only in-frame clones are kept and a portion is missing. This sample yields hundreds of thousands of clones, of which 88% are seen a single time; over 1.3% belongs to the top ten. The origin of this receptor is a man older than 75 with acute or convalescent COVID-19. This chain joins TRBV19 and TRBJ2-7; 8 nucleotides match TRBD1. Sequenced material: peripheral blood. The CDR3 DNA sequence: TGTGCCAGTAGGAAACCGGGACAGGCGGCGCGGGGCGAGCAGTACTTC. This codes for CASRKPGQAARGEQYF. Full variable domain (remainder filled in from reference TRBV19 and TRBJ2-7): DGGITQSPKYLFRKEGQNVTLSCEQNLNHDAMYWYRQDPGQGLRLIYYSQIVNDFQKGDIAEGYSVSREKKESFPLTVTSAQKNPTAFYLCASRKPGQAARGEQYFGPGTRLTVT.